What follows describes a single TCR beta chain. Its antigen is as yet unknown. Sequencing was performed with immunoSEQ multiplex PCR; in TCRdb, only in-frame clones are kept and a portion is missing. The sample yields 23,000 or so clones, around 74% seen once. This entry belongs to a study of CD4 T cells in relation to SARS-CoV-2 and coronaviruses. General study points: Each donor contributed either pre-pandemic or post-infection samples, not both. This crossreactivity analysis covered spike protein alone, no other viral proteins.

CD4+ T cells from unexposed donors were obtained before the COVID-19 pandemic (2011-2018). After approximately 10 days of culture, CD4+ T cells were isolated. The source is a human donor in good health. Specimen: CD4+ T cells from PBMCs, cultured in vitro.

CDR3 DNA sequence: TGTGCCAGTTCCCAGAACTCCTACGAGCAGTACTTC. Translating gives CASSQNSYEQYF. The gene calls are TRBV12-3 or TRBV12-4 and TRBJ2-7; no reliable D call. This CDR3 is 12 amino acids long. V was shortened by 9 bases and J by 0 bases, with 9 bases between the two germline ends.